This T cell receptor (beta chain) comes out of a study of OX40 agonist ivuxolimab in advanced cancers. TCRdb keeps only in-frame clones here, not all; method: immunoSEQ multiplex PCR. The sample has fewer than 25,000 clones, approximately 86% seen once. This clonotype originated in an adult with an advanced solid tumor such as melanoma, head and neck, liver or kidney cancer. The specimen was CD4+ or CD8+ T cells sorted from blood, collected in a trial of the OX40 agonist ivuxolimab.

CDR3 sequence: CATSRGHDRFSYEQYF. Written as DNA, the CDR3 is TGTGCCACCAGCAGAGGGCATGACAGGTTTTCATACGAGCAGTACTTC. The rearrangement links TRBV15 to TRBJ2-7, with D tentatively TRBD1 (6 bases). The V gene lost 1 base and the J gene lost 4 bases, with 17 bases spanning the gap. Germline lookup yields CDR1 LNHNV and CDR2 YYDKDF (reference sequence). The CDR3 totals 16 residues.